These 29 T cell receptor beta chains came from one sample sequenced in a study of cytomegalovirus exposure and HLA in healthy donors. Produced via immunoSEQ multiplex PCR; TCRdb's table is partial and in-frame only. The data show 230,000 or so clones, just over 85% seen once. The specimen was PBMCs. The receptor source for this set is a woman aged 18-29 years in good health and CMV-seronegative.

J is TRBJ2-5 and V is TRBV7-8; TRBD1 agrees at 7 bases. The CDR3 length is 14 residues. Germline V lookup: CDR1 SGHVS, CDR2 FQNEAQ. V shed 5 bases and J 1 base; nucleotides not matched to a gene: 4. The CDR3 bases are TGTGCCAGCAGCCCAGGGACAGCCCAAGAGACCCAGTACTTC. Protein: CASSPGTAQETQYF.

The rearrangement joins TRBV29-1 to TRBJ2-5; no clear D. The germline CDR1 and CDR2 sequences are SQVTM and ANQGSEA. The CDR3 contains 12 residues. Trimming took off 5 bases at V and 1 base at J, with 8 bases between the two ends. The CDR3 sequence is CSVLTFQETQYF. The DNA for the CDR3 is TGCAGCGTTTTGACTTTCCAAGAGACCCAGTACTTC.

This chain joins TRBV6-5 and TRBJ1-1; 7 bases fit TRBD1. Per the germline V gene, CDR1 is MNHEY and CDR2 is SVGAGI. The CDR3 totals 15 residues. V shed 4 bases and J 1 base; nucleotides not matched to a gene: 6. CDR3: CASSLLRQGNTEAFF. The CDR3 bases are TGTGCCAGCAGTTTACTTAGACAGGGGAACACTGAAGCTTTCTTT.

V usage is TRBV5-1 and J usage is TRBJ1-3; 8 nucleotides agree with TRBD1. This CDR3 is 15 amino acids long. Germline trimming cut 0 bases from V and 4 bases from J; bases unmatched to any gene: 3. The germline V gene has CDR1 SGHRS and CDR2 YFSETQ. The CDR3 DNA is TGCGCCAGCAGCTTGGGGGACAGGAGAGGAAACACCATATATTTT. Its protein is CASSLGDRRGNTIYF. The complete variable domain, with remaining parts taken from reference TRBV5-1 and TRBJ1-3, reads KAGVTQTPRYLIKTRGQQVTLSCSPISGHRSVSWYQQTPGQGLQFLFEYFSETQRNKGNFPGRFSGRQFSNSRSEMNVSTLELGDSALYLCASSLGDRRGNTIYFGEGSWLTVV.

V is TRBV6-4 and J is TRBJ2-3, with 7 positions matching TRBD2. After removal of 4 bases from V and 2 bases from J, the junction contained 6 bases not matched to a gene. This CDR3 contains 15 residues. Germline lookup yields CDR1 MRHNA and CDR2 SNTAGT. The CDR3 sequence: CASSAAGEITDTQYF. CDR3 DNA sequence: TGTGCCAGCAGTGCGGCGGGAGAGATCACAGATACGCAGTATTTT.

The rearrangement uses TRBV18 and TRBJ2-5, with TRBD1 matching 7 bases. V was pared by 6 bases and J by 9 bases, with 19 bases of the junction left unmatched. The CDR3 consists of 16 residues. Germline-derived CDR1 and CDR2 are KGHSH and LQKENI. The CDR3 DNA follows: TGTGCCAGCTCCCCTGCCGAGGGACAGCAAGGCTCGGCCCAGTACTTC. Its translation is CASSPAEGQQGSAQYF.

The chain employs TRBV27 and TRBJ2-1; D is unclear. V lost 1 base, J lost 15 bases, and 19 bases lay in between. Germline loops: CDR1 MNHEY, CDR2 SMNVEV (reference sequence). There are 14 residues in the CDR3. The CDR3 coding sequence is TGTGCCAGCAGTTTATGTCGGGTCTTCCCCATGCCGTTCTTC. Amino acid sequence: CASSLCRVFPMPFF.

CDR3 in DNA: TGTGCCGGGTCGGGACAGGGAATGGGGATGGCGCAGTATTTT. Translating it yields CAGSGQGMGMAQYF. This chain connects TRBV2 to TRBJ2-3, with 9 bases lining up with TRBD1. The CDR3 consists of 14 residues. The J segment lost 10 bases and the V segment lost 11 bases, leaving 16 bases of the junction unmatched. Germline CDR1 reads SNHLY; CDR2 reads FYNNEI.

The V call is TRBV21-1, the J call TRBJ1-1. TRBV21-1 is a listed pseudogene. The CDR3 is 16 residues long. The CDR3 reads CASSTLVRGPNTEAFF. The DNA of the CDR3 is TGTGCCAGCAGCACCCTTGTCCGGGGTCCCAACACTGAAGCTTTCTTT.

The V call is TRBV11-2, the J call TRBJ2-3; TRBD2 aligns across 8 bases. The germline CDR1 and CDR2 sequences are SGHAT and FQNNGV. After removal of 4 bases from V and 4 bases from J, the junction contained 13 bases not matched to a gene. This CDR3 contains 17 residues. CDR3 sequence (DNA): TGTGCCAGCAGCTCCTCGGGGGGGAGGAACTTCCCAGATACGCAGTATTTT. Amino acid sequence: CASSSSGGRNFPDTQYF.

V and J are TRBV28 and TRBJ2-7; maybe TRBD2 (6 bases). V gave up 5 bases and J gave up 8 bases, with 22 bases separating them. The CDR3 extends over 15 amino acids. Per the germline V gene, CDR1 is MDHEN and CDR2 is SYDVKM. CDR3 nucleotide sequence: TGTGCCAGCAGTCCCCTCGGAGGGGTCCGGAGTAAGCAGTACTTC. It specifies CASSPLGGVRSKQYF.

CDR3 sequence reads: CASSRTSPNIQYF. For the CDR3, the DNA is TGTGCCAGCAGCCGGACTAGCCCAAACATTCAGTACTTC. J is TRBJ2-4 and V is TRBV5-8; 8 bases map to TRBD2. The CDR3 is 13 amino acids. J was trimmed by 6 bases and V by 4 bases; bases with no gene match: 3. The germline CDR1 and CDR2 sequences are SGHTS and YDEGEE.

CDR3 region: CASSYLVGTGLSGNTIYF. CDR3 nucleotides: TGTGCCAGCAGCTACCTGGTCGGGACAGGATTATCTGGAAACACCATATATTTT. The genes are TRBV7-6 and TRBJ1-3; the match to TRBD1 covers 8 bases. Unmatched junction bases numbered 12, after V lost 4 bases and J lost 1 base. The CDR3 totals 18 residues. From germline, CDR1 is SGHVS and CDR2 FNYEAQ. The whole variable domain, filled in from reference TRBV7-6 and TRBJ1-3, reads GAGVSQSPRYKVTKRGQDVALRCDPISGHVSLYWYRQALGQGPEFLTYFNYEAQQDKSGLPNDRFSAERPEGSISTLTIQRTEQRDSAMYRCASSYLVGTGLSGNTIYFGEGSWLTVV.

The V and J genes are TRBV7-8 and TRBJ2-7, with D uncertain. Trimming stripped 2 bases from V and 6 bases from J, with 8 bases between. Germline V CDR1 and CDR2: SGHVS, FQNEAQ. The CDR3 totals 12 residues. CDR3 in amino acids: CASSLFGREQYF. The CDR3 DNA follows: TGTGCCAGCAGCTTATTCGGTCGCGAGCAGTACTTC.

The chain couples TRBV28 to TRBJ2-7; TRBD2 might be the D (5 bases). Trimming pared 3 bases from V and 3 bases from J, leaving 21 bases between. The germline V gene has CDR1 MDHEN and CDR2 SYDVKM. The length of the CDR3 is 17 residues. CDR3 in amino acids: CASSFSGRTRRGYEQYF. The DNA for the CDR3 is TGTGCCAGCAGTTTTTCCGGAAGGACTCGTAGAGGCTACGAGCAGTACTTC.

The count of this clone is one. The CDR3 reads CASSRGLAGTYNEQFF. The CDR3 DNA is TGTGCCAGCAGTCGGGGACTAGCGGGAACCTACAATGAGCAGTTCTTC. The chain couples TRBV13 to TRBJ2-1, with 13 bases lining up with TRBD2. V gave up 6 bases and J gave up 2 bases; unmatched junction bases: 4. There are 16 residues in the CDR3. Germline loops: CDR1 PRHDT, CDR2 FYEKMQ (reference sequence).

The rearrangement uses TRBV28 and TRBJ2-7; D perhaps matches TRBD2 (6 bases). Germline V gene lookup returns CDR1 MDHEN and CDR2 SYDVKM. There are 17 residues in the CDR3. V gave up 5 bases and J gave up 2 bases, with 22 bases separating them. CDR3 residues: CASSPHPGRESTYEQYF. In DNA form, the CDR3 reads TGTGCCAGCAGTCCGCACCCTGGGCGGGAAAGCACCTACGAGCAGTACTTC.

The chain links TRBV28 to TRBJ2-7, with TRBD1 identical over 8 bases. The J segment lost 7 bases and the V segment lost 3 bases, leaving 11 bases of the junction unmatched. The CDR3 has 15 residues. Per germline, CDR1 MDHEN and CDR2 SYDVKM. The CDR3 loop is CASSFYNGQGAEQYF. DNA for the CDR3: TGTGCCAGCAGTTTTTACAACGGACAGGGTGCGGAGCAGTACTTC.

In nucleotides, the CDR3 is TGTGCCAGCAGCAAAGCCCTCCCGGGGGCGGGAGCGACAGATACGCAGTATTTT. It yields the protein CASSKALPGAGATDTQYF. The rearrangement links TRBV21-1 to TRBJ2-3; TRBD2, the table's D call, was not compared with the DNA. TRBV21-1 is deemed a pseudogene. The CDR3 is made up of 18 amino acids.

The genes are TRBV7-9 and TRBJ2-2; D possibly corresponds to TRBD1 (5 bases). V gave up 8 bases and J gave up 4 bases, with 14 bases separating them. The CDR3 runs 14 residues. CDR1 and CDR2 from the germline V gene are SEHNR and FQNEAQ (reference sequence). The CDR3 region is CASGFRGATGELFF. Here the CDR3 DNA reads TGTGCCAGCGGATTCCGTGGGGCCACCGGGGAGCTGTTTTTT.

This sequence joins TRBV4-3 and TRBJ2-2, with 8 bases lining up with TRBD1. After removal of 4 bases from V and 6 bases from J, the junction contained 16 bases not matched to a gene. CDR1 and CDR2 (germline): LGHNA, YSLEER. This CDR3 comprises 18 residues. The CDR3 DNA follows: TGCGCCAGCAGCCGATCCCGAGGAGGGACAGGATTGGCCGGGGAGCTGTTTTTT. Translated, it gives CASSRSRGGTGLAGELFF.

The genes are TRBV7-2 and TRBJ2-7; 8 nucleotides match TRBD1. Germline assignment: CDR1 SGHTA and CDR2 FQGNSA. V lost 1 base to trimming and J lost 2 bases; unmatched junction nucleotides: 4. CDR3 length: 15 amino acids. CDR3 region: CASSLDRGSAYEQYF. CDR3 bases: TGTGCCAGCAGCTTAGACAGGGGGTCCGCCTACGAGCAGTACTTC.

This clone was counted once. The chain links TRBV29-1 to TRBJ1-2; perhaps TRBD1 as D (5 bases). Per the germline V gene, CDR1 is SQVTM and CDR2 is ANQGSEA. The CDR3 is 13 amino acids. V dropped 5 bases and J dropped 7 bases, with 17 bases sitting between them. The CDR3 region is CSVQIGGLSGYTF. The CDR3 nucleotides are TGCAGCGTTCAGATCGGGGGTCTCTCTGGCTACACCTTC.

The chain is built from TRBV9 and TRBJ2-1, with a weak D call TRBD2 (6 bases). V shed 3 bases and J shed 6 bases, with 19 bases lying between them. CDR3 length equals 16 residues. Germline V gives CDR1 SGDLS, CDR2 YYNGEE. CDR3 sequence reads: CASSAAPGGDLNEQFF. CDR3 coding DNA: TGTGCCAGCAGCGCCGCCCCAGGAGGGGACCTCAATGAGCAGTTCTTC.

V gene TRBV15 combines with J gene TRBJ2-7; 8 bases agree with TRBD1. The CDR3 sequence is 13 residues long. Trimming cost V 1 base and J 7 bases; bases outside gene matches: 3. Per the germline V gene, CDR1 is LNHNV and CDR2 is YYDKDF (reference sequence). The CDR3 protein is CATSRGTGWEQYF. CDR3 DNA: TGTGCCACCAGCAGAGGGACAGGGTGGGAGCAGTACTTC.

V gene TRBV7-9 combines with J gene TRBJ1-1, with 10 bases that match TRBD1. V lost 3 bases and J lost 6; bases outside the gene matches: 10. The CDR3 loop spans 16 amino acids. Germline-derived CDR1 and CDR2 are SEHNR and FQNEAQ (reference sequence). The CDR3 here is CASSFAPGQGVPEAFF. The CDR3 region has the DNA TGTGCCAGCAGCTTCGCCCCCGGACAGGGGGTACCTGAAGCTTTCTTT.

The CDR3 protein is CASSPIGLAGVTGELFF. For the CDR3, the DNA is TGTGCCAGCAGTCCCATCGGACTAGCGGGTGTTACCGGGGAGCTGTTTTTT. V gene TRBV27 combines with J gene TRBJ2-2; 11 nucleotides line up with TRBD2. Germline CDR1 MNHEY, CDR2 SMNVEV (reference sequence). V lost 5 bases, J lost 5 bases, and 10 bases stayed unmatched. The CDR3 runs to 17 residues.

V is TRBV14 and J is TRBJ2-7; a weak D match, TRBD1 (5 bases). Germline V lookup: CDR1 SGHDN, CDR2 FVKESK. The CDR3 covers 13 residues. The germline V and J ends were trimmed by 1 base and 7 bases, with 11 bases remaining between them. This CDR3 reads CASSQAVQGEQYF. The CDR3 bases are TGTGCCAGCAGCCAAGCAGTTCAGGGTGAGCAGTACTTC.

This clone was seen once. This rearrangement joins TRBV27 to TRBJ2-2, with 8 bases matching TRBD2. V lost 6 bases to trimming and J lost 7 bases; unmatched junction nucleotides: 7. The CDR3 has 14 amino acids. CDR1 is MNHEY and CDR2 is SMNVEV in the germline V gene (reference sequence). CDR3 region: CASRPGGQVGELFF. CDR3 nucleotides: TGTGCCAGCAGGCCGGGGGGGCAGGTCGGGGAGCTGTTTTTT.